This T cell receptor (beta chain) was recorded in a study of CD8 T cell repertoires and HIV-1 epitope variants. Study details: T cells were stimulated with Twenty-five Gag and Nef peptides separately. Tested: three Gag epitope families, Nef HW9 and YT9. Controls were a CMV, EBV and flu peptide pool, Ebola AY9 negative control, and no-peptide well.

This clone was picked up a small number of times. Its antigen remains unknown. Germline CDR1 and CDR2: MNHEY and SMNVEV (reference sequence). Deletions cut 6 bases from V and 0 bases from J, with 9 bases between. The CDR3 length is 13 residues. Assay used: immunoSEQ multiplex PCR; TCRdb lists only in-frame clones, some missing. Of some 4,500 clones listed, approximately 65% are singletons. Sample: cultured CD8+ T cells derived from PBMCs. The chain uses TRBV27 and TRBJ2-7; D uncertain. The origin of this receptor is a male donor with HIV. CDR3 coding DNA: TGTGCCAGCAGGAACTGGGACTCCTACGAGCAGTACTTC. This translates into CASRNWDSYEQYF.